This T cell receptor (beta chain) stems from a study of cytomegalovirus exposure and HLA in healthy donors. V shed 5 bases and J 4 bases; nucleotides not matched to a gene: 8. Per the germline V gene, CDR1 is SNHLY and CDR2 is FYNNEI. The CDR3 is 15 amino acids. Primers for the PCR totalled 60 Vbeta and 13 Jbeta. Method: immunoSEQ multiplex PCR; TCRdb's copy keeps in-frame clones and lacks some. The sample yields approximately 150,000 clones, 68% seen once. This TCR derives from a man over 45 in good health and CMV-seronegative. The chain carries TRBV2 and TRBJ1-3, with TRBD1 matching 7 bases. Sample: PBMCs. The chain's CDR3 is CASSIQTGWGNTIYF. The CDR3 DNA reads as TGTGCCAGCAGTATCCAGACAGGGTGGGGAAACACCATATATTTT.